The 4 T cell receptor beta chains listed next were all sequenced from one sample in a study of Graves' ophthalmopathy and Graves' hyperthyroidism. Amplification of TCR beta CDR3 regions used RNA transcripts. The library came from an HTBI-primed first-round RT-PCR and a second-round multiplex PCR. TCRdb reanalysed the multiplex PCR reads using MiXCR and keeps one entry per CDR3 protein. This sample yields some 390,000 distinct CDR3 sequences, of which 15% to 20% are seen a single time; 1.6% belongs to the top ten. Sequencing used peripheral blood. The receptor set was obtained from a young woman with Graves' ophthalmopathy.

The chain employs TRBV6-1 and TRBJ2-5; 9 nucleotides agree with TRBD1. J was trimmed by 2 bases and V by 6 bases; bases with no gene match: 7. From germline, CDR1 is MNHNS and CDR2 SASEGT. The CDR3 is 15 amino acids. In DNA form, the CDR3 reads TGTGCCAGCAGCACCGGGACAGGGACTCAAGAGACCCAGTACTTC. Residues: CASSTGTGTQETQYF.

The chain links TRBV12-3 or TRBV12-4 to TRBJ2-5; TRBD2 agrees at 10 bases. Trimming cost V 3 bases and J 5 bases; bases outside gene matches: 18. The CDR3 is 19 residues long. In nucleotides, the CDR3 is TGTGCCAGCAGTTTGAGCTACGGTGGAGCGGGAGGGCCTCGGGAGACCCAGTACTTC. Amino acid sequence: CASSLSYGGAGGPRETQYF.

This clonotype was seen repeatedly, ten times or more. V usage is TRBV6-1 and J usage is TRBJ2-5, with 12 bases matching TRBD2. V trimming: 4 bases; J trimming: 5 bases; junction bases outside the gene matches: 8. CDR1 and CDR2 from the germline V gene are MNHNS and SASEGT. The CDR3 length is 16 residues. CDR3 sequence: CASSAASGRARETQYF. For the CDR3, the DNA is TGTGCCAGCAGTGCGGCTAGCGGGAGGGCCCGCGAGACCCAGTACTTC.

Many counts were recorded for this clonotype. V usage is TRBV7-6 and J usage is TRBJ2-5; D not certain. Germline V lookup: CDR1 SGHVS, CDR2 FNYEAQ. V lost 4 bases to trimming and J lost 0 bases, with 6 bases between them. This CDR3 comprises 13 residues. This CDR3 reads CASSSRNQETQYF. CDR3 DNA: TGTGCCAGCAGCTCCCGTAACCAAGAGACCCAGTACTTC. Filled out from reference TRBV7-6 and TRBJ2-5, the complete variable domain reads GAGVSQSPRYKVTKRGQDVALRCDPISGHVSLYWYRQALGQGPEFLTYFNYEAQQDKSGLPNDRFSAERPEGSISTLTIQRTEQRDSAMYRCASSSRNQETQYFGPGTRLLVL.